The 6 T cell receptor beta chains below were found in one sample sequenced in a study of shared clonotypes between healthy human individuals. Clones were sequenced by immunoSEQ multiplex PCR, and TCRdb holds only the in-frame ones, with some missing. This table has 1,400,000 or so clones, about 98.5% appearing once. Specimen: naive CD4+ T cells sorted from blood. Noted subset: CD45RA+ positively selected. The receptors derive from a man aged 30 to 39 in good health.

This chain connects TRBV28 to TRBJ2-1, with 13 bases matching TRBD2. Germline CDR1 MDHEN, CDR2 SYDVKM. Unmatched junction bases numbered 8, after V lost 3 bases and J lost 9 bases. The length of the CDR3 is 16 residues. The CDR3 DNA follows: TGTGCCAGCAGTTTGGGGGGACTAGCGGGACGGGGTGAGCAGTTCTTC. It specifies CASSLGGLAGRGEQFF. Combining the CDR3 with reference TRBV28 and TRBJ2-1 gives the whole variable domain DVKVTQSSRYLVKRTGEKVFLECVQDMDHENMFWYRQDPGLGLRLIYFSYDVKMKEKGDIPEGYSVSREKKERFSLILESASTNQTSMYLCASSLGGLAGRGEQFFGPGTRLTVL.

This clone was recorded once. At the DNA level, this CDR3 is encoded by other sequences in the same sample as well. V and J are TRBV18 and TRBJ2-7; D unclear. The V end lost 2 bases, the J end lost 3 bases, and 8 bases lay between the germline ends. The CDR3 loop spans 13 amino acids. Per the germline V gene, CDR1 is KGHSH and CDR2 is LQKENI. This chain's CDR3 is CASSPAGSYEQYF. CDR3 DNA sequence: TGTGCCAGCTCACCAGCAGGAAGCTACGAGCAGTACTTC.

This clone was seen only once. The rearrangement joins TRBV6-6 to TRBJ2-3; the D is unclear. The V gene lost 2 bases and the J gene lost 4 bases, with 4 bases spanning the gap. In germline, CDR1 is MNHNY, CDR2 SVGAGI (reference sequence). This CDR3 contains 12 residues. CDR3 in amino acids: CASSYVADTQYF. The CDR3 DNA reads TGTGCCAGCAGTTACGTCGCAGATACGCAGTATTTT.

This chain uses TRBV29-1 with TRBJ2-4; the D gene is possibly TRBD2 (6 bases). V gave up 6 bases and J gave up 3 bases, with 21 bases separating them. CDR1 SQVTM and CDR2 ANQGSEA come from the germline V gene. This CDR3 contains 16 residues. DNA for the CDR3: TGCAGCGTCGGAGCGGGTTTGAGGGCTGTCAAAAACATTCAGTACTTC. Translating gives CSVGAGLRAVKNIQYF.

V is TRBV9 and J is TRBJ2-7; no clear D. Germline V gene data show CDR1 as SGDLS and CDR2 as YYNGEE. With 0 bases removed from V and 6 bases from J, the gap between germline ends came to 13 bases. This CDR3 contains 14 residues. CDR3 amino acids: CASSVGKAWGEQYF. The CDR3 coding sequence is TGTGCCAGCAGCGTAGGGAAGGCTTGGGGCGAGCAGTACTTC.

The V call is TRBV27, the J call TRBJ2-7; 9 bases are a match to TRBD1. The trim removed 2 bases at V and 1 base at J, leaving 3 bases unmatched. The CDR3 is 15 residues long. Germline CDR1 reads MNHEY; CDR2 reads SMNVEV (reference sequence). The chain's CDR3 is CASSLTGTGSYEQYF. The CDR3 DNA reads TGTGCCAGCAGTTTAACCGGGACAGGGTCCTACGAGCAGTACTTC.